This T cell receptor (beta chain) was captured by sequencing in a study of blood T cells in healthy people across ages. On this clonotype: Its antigen is still unknown.

Study-wide results and limits: Across samples, TCR beta diversity tracked strongly with naive T cell percentage.

A sample-barcoded 5' primer and a J-beta primer mix were used in a second PCR of roughly 6 to 11 cycles. In TCRdb, the 5' RACE reads were re-called with MiXCR into one record per CDR3 protein. Altogether fewer than 2 million distinct CDR3 sequences are present, about two fifths being singletons, with the ten largest covering more than 20%. V was clipped by 1 base and J by 8 bases; unmatched bases: 8. The CDR3 is made up of 14 amino acids. Germline V gene lookup returns CDR1 SQVTM and CDR2 ANQGSEA. V usage is TRBV29-1 and J usage is TRBJ2-3; 8 bases map to TRBD1. This sequence was found in a human donor in good health. Material: blood. Here the CDR3 DNA reads TGCAGCGTTGAAGTGTTGGGGACAGGAGCTACGCAGTATTTT. The encoded protein is CSVEVLGTGATQYF.